Sequencing of this T cell receptor (beta chain) was carried out in a study of blood T cell repertoires in COVID-19. Study overall: Spain, Italy and the United States supplied samples that represented acute and convalescent COVID-19.

This clone was counted a single time. Trimming shortened V by 1 base and J by 2 bases, and 6 bases separated the two germline ends. CDR3 length: 15 residues. The germline V gene has CDR1 MDHEN and CDR2 SYDVKM. This table comes from immunoSEQ multiplex PCR, and its TCRdb copy is limited to in-frame clones, with some not included. The table records approximately 250,000 clones, 65% to 90% of them present only once. The rearrangement links TRBV28 to TRBJ2-6; D is ambiguous. This receptor was identified in a woman in her fifties or sixties with acute or convalescent COVID-19. Specimen: peripheral blood. Here the CDR3 DNA reads TGTGCCAGCAGTTTATCAGTGCCTGGGGCCAACGTCCTGACTTTC. It is translated as CASSLSVPGANVLTF.